These 30 T cell receptor beta chains were sequenced from one sample in a study of blood T cell repertoires in COVID-19. Measured with immunoSEQ multiplex PCR; TCRdb has only the in-frame clones, and not every one. The sample has about 140,000 clones; around 80% are singletons. Sample: peripheral blood. The receptors originated from a man between 65 and 79 years old who had recovered from COVID-19.

This rearrangement joins TRBV7-9 to TRBJ1-6; TRBD1 is a possible D gene (5 bases). The CDR3 extends over 14 amino acids. V was clipped by 3 bases and J by 8 bases, with 11 bases between them. Per germline, CDR1 SEHNR and CDR2 FQNEAQ (reference sequence). The CDR3 coding sequence is TGTGCCAGCAGCTTTGGCCCGGGGGATTCACCCCTCCACTTT. It is translated as CASSFGPGDSPLHF.

The V and J genes are TRBV7-9 and TRBJ1-2; D is unclear. Per germline, CDR1 SEHNR and CDR2 FQNEAQ (reference sequence). Trimming removed 5 bases from V and 4 bases from J, with 5 bases in between. The CDR3 is made up of 11 amino acids. In nucleotides, the CDR3 is TGTGCCAGCAGCCACACCTATGGCTACACCTTC. Protein sequence: CASSHTYGYTF.

This sequence joins TRBV6-5 and TRBJ1-3; unclear D gene. Trimming removed 6 bases at V and 0 bases at J, with 9 bases between. CDR3 size: 14 residues. Germline loops: CDR1 MNHEY, CDR2 SVGAGI. The CDR3: CASSRHLSGNTIYF. The CDR3 bases are TGTGCCAGCAGCCGACATCTCTCTGGAAACACCATATATTTT.

This clone occurred once. The CDR3 DNA sequence: TGTGCCAGCAGCGATGAGACAGCGGGGGGTAGCACAGATACGCAGTATTTT. It codes for CASSDETAGGSTDTQYF. This chain links TRBV9 with TRBJ2-3; TRBD2 aligns across 9 bases. In germline, CDR1 is SGDLS, CDR2 YYNGEE. CDR3 length: 17 amino acids. Trimming removed 3 bases from V and 0 bases from J; junction bases left unmatched: 8.

In this sample, this clone turned up a few times. J is TRBJ2-1 and V is TRBV3-1 (or the pseudogene TRBV3-2), with TRBD2 matching 12 bases. Germline V gives CDR1 LGHDT, CDR2 YNNKEL (reference sequence). The CDR3 loop spans 18 amino acids. The J segment lost 4 bases and the V segment lost 7 bases, leaving 14 bases of the junction unmatched. CDR3 loop: CASTRKATSGSSYNEQFF. The CDR3 DNA sequence: TGTGCCAGCACCCGTAAGGCGACTAGCGGGAGCTCTTACAATGAGCAGTTCTTC.

The chain joins TRBV5-1 to TRBJ2-7; 7 bases align to TRBD2. CDR1 and CDR2 from the germline V gene are SGHRS and YFSETQ. After removal of 0 bases from V and 8 bases from J, the junction contained 8 bases not matched to a gene. The CDR3 is 14 amino acids. The CDR3 sequence is CASSLGTSQSKQYF. CDR3 DNA: TGCGCCAGCAGCTTGGGGACTAGTCAATCCAAGCAGTACTTC.

The chain is built from TRBV5-5 and TRBJ2-2, with a possible D match to TRBD1 (5 bases). Germline assignment: CDR1 SGHKS and CDR2 YYEKEE (reference sequence). There are 16 residues in the CDR3. Trimming pared 1 base from V and 1 base from J, leaving 11 bases between. The DNA of the CDR3 is TGTGCCAGCAGCTTGAGTGGCAGGGTGAACACCGGGGAGCTGTTTTTT. Residues: CASSLSGRVNTGELFF.

The chain carries TRBV19 and TRBJ2-1; the match to TRBD2 covers 11 bases. Per germline, CDR1 LNHDA and CDR2 SQIVND (reference sequence). This CDR3 comprises 16 residues. The V segment lost 3 bases and the J segment 10 bases; nucleotides outside the gene matches: 11. For the CDR3, the DNA is TGTGCCAGTAGTATCCCCGGAGCTAGCGGGAGGCTCGAGCAGTTCTTC. Translated: CASSIPGASGRLEQFF.

DNA of the CDR3: TGTGCCAGCAGCTTGAATAGTCCAGATACGCAGTATTTT. This codes for CASSLNSPDTQYF. The chain links TRBV5-4 to TRBJ2-3; D unresolved. From germline, CDR1 is SGHNT and CDR2 YYREEE (reference sequence). The V gene lost 1 base and the J gene lost 4 bases, with 7 bases spanning the gap. This CDR3 contains 13 residues.

The chain joins TRBV11-2 to TRBJ2-5; 10 bases map to TRBD1. CDR1 is SGHAT, CDR2 FQNNGV, per germline. Losses at the gene ends were 4 bases for V and 6 bases for J; bases not matched to a gene: 14. The CDR3 runs 17 residues. This CDR3 is CASSSTEGDRGLQTQYF. The CDR3 region has the DNA TGTGCCAGCAGCTCTACCGAGGGGGACAGGGGATTACAGACCCAGTACTTC. The full variable domain, in which reference TRBV11-2 and TRBJ2-5 provide the parts outside the CDR3, is EAGVAQSPRYKIIEKRQSVAFWCNPISGHATLYWYQQILGQGPKLLIQFQNNGVVDDSQLPKDRFSAERLKGVDSTLKIQPAKLEDSAVYLCASSSTEGDRGLQTQYFGPGTRLLVL.

Turning to this clone: The sample contains more than one DNA sequence encoding this CDR3. The rearrangement uses TRBV5-1 and TRBJ2-1, with TRBD2 matching 11 bases. The ends lost 2 bases at V and 5 bases at J; junction bases unmatched: 3. Germline V CDR1 and CDR2: SGHRS, YFSETQ. This CDR3 is 15 amino acids long. CDR3 residues: CASSLGTSGNNEQFF. CDR3 bases: TGCGCCAGCAGCTTAGGGACTAGCGGTAACAATGAGCAGTTCTTC.

This clone was detected ten times or more. This chain connects TRBV10-1 to TRBJ2-1, with TRBD2 matching 8 bases. With 5 bases clipped from V and 2 bases from J, the junction kept 2 bases outside the gene matches. The CDR3 runs to 14 residues. Germline V gene lookup returns CDR1 WNHNN and CDR2 SYGVQD (reference sequence). The CDR3 reads CASSREGPYNEQFF. CDR3 nucleotide sequence: TGCGCCAGCAGTCGGGAGGGCCCCTACAATGAGCAGTTCTTC.

This chain joins TRBV6-4 and TRBJ1-2; no definite D call. Germline V gene lookup returns CDR1 MRHNA and CDR2 SNTAGT. V lost 3 bases and J lost 7, with 12 bases in between. The length of the CDR3 is 13 residues. CDR3 in amino acids: CASSEEGVGGYTF. CDR3 sequence (DNA): TGTGCCAGCAGTGAGGAAGGAGTTGGTGGCTACACCTTC.

The chain combines TRBV18 with TRBJ2-7; the match to TRBD2 covers 7 bases. CDR3 size: 13 residues. The trim removed 3 bases at V and 3 bases at J, leaving 2 bases unmatched. Germline assignment: CDR1 KGHSH and CDR2 LQKENI. DNA of the CDR3: TGTGCCAGCTCACCCGAGCGGGACTACGAGCAGTACTTC. It encodes CASSPERDYEQYF. Combining the CDR3 with reference TRBV18 and TRBJ2-7 gives the whole variable domain NAGVMQNPRHLVRRRGQEARLRCSPMKGHSHVYWYRQLPEEGLKFMVYLQKENIIDESGMPKERFSAEFPKEGPSILRIQQVVRGDSAAYFCASSPERDYEQYFGPGTRLTVT.

The chain carries TRBV7-9 and TRBJ2-7; 13 positions match TRBD2. The germline CDR1 and CDR2 sequences are SEHNR and FQNEAQ (reference sequence). V dropped 4 bases and J dropped 5; count of bases not matched to a gene: 2. This CDR3 is 14 amino acids long. The CDR3 DNA follows: TGTGCCAGCAGCTCGGGACTAGCGGGAAACGAGCAGTACTTC. Amino acids: CASSSGLAGNEQYF.

This clone appeared a few times. The genes are TRBV12-3 or TRBV12-4 and TRBJ2-7; 11 bases align to TRBD2. With V trimmed by 10 bases and J by 3 bases, 5 bases remained unmatched. The CDR3 runs to 13 residues. In DNA form, the CDR3 reads TGTGCCATCCGACTAGCGGGAAACTACGAGCAGTACTTC. Protein product: CAIRLAGNYEQYF.

The chain carries TRBV19 and TRBJ2-5; D not certain. The length of the CDR3 is 11 residues. From germline, CDR1 is LNHDA and CDR2 SQIVND (reference sequence). Trimming pared 3 bases from V and 5 bases from J, leaving 4 bases between. CDR3: CASSMRETQYF. The CDR3 nucleotides are TGTGCCAGTAGTATGAGGGAGACCCAGTACTTC.

The chain joins TRBV2 to TRBJ2-1; weak D call: TRBD2 (6 bases). Germline values: CDR1 SNHLY, CDR2 FYNNEI. The CDR3 sequence is 14 residues long. V shed 6 bases and J shed 10 bases, with 19 bases lying between them. The CDR3 DNA is TGTGCCAGCAGCGCGGGACTCCCCCTTAAGGAGCAGTTCTTC. Encoded protein: CASSAGLPLKEQFF.

This chain uses TRBV7-5 with TRBJ2-1; the table gives TRBD2 as D, unverified against the DNA. TRBV7-5 is listed as a pseudogene. The CDR3 has 15 amino acids. In DNA, the CDR3 is TGTGTCAGAAGCTTAGTGAAACCGTTCCGGGACTGGGAGTTCTTC. Its protein is CVRSLVKPFRDWEFF.

The chain couples TRBV11-2 to TRBJ2-5; TRBD1 aligns across 10 bases. The CDR3 covers 15 residues. Germline trimming cut 0 bases from V and 4 bases from J; bases unmatched to any gene: 2. CDR1 is SGHAT and CDR2 is FQNNGV in the germline V gene. CDR3 coding DNA: TGTGCCAGCAGCTTAGAGACAGGGGGCCGAGAGACCCAGTACTTC. Translating gives CASSLETGGRETQYF.

The V call is TRBV5-1, the J call TRBJ2-2; 9 nucleotides agree with TRBD1. V lost 2 bases, J lost 7 bases, and 9 bases stayed unmatched. The CDR3 is 16 residues long. CDR1 and CDR2 from the germline V gene are SGHRS and YFSETQ. The CDR3 nucleotides read TGCGCCAGCAGCTTCACCGGGACAGGGTTGGGCGGGGAGCTGTTTTTT. Protein: CASSFTGTGLGGELFF.

The chain has TRBV18 and TRBJ2-1; 7 positions agree with TRBD2. Germline CDR1 KGHSH, CDR2 LQKENI. Trimming cost V 6 bases and J 6 bases; bases outside gene matches: 14. The CDR3 is 16 residues long. The CDR3 loop reads CASSKGSSGPINEQFF. In nucleotides, the CDR3 is TGTGCCAGCTCGAAAGGATCTAGCGGCCCTATCAATGAGCAGTTCTTC.

The V call is TRBV7-6, the J call TRBJ2-7, with 9 nucleotides matching TRBD1. This CDR3 is 14 amino acids long. Germline V gene sequence: CDR1 SGHVS, CDR2 FNYEAQ. Trimming cost V 5 bases and J 1 base; bases outside gene matches: 3. In DNA form, the CDR3 reads TGTGCCAGCAGCCGGACAGGGGAGTCCTACGAGCAGTACTTC. Protein product: CASSRTGESYEQYF.

This rearrangement joins TRBV11-3 to TRBJ2-1; D is perhaps TRBD2 (5 bases). Per germline, CDR1 SGHNT and CDR2 YENEEA. V lost 5 bases and J 9 bases, leaving 14 bases between the germline ends. CDR3 size: 13 residues. The CDR3 loop reads CASSGGSAVEQFF. Here the CDR3 DNA reads TGTGCCAGCAGCGGAGGTAGCGCGGTTGAGCAGTTCTTC.

This chain links TRBV19 with TRBJ2-1, with D perhaps TRBD2 (6 bases). In germline, CDR1 is LNHDA, CDR2 SQIVND (reference sequence). V lost 7 bases to trimming and J lost 7 bases, with 14 bases between them. CDR3 length: 13 residues. For the CDR3, the DNA is TGTGCCAGTACCTTAGCGGCGGGGAATGAGCAGTTCTTC. Amino acids: CASTLAAGNEQFF.

This clone was seen a few times. The chain uses TRBV2 and TRBJ2-1; possible D gene TRBD1, 5 bases. Germline V gene sequence: CDR1 SNHLY, CDR2 FYNNEI. V lost 3 bases and J lost 6, with 15 bases in between. CDR3 size: 15 residues. DNA of the CDR3: TGTGCCAGCAGTGAGGACAAACTCAGATTCAATGAGCAGTTCTTC. This codes for CASSEDKLRFNEQFF. Full variable domain (rest looked up from reference TRBV2 and TRBJ2-1): EPEVTQTPSHQVTQMGQEVILRCVPISNHLYFYWYRQILGQKVEFLVSFYNNEISEKSEIFDDQFSVERPDGSNFTLKIRSTKLEDSAMYFCASSEDKLRFNEQFFGPGTRLTVL.

This chain links TRBV30 with TRBJ2-3; a possible D gene is TRBD1 (8 bases). The CDR3 extends over 13 amino acids. CDR1 and CDR2 (germline): GTSNPN, SVGIG (reference sequence). V dropped 4 bases and J dropped 4 bases, with 12 bases sitting between them. The DNA of the CDR3 is TGTGCCTGGAACAGGGGGGGCCCAGATACGCAGTATTTT. It codes for CAWNRGGPDTQYF.

This clone came up a few times. This chain links TRBV19 with TRBJ1-1; D ambiguous. V lost 6 bases and J 11 bases, leaving 7 bases between the germline ends. The CDR3 spans 9 residues. CDR1 and CDR2 from the germline V gene are LNHDA and SQIVND (reference sequence). The CDR3 DNA reads TGTGCCAGTAGAGAGTACGCTTTCTTT. Translated: CASREYAFF.

The genes are TRBV5-1 and TRBJ2-7, with 13 bases aligning to TRBD2. The germline gives CDR1 SGHRS, CDR2 YFSETQ. The CDR3 spans 19 residues. The V gene end was trimmed by 0 bases and the J gene end by 4 bases; junction bases not matched to a gene: 13. CDR3 residues: CASSLVGVGLAGARYEQYF. Written as DNA, the CDR3 is TGCGCCAGCAGCTTGGTGGGGGTCGGACTAGCGGGAGCCAGATACGAGCAGTACTTC.

The chain couples TRBV11-2 to TRBJ2-1; 14 nucleotides agree with TRBD2. The CDR3 is 16 residues long. Germline V CDR1 and CDR2: SGHAT, FQNNGV. After removal of 2 bases from V and 6 bases from J, the junction contained 3 bases not matched to a gene. Here the CDR3 reads CASSLWTSGRSNEQFF. CDR3 sequence (DNA): TGTGCCAGCAGCTTATGGACTAGCGGGAGGAGCAATGAGCAGTTCTTC.